Detailed here is one T cell receptor (beta chain). Its antigen is unidentified. This sample was included in a study of liver allograft versus peripheral blood T cells. Study background: Liver transplant recipients had T cell receptor repertoires compared between transplanted liver and peripheral blood.

CDR1 and CDR2 (germline): SGHNT, YYREEE (reference sequence). The J segment lost 2 bases and the V segment lost 4 bases, leaving 5 bases of the junction unmatched. The CDR3 totals 17 residues. Study outcomes and limitations: Reportedly, the T cell receptor repertoires inside liver allografts were not the same as those in peripheral blood.

TCRdb recomputed calls from the reads with MiXCR, one row per CDR3 protein. In the table there are fewer than 15,000 distinct CDR3 sequences, 15% to 20% of which are singletons. The sequence was obtained from a human patient who had a liver transplant. Some of the T cells might come from the graft donor. The J gene is TRBJ2-2, the V gene TRBV5-4; 13 positions match TRBD2. CDR3 sequence reads: CASSRGTSGANTGELFF. Written as DNA, the CDR3 is TGTGCCAGCAGCAGGGGGACTAGCGGGGCCAACACCGGGGAGCTGTTTTTT.